Here is one T cell receptor (beta chain) with its context. Its cognate antigen is unknown. These data are taken from a study of shared clonotypes between healthy human individuals. Overall study results and limits: Shared clonotypes across all four donors exceeded non-shared ones in generation probability.

Sequencing used immunoSEQ multiplex PCR; TCRdb keeps in-frame clones, though not all of them. The table records over a million clones, roughly 95% of them present only once. This TCR came from a man aged 25 to 40 in good health. The sequenced sample was naive CD4+ T cells sorted from blood. This sample's subset: CD45RA+ positively selected.

The CDR3 loop reads CASSKSRQSNEQFF. The CDR3, as DNA: TGTGCCAGCAGCAAAAGTCGACAGTCCAATGAGCAGTTCTTC. The V call is TRBV9, the J call TRBJ2-1, with D perhaps matching TRBD1 (5 bases). Germline loops: CDR1 SGDLS, CDR2 YYNGEE. V dropped 4 bases and J dropped 6 bases, with 14 bases sitting between them. The CDR3 loop spans 14 amino acids.